What follows are 12 T cell receptor beta chains derived from one specimen sequenced in a study of beta chain features in type 1 diabetes. Since all of the isolated RNA was reverse transcribed, expressed TCRB transcripts were what got sequenced. Method: immunoSEQ multiplex PCR; TCRdb's copy keeps in-frame clones and lacks some. The repertoire includes about 470,000 clones, approximately 30% of them detected once, and about 0.065% sits in the top ten. What was sequenced was naive CD4+ T cells from blood. These receptors all come from a man between 18 and 29 years old in good health.

V and J are TRBV28 and TRBJ2-2; unclear D gene. CDR3 length: 13 amino acids. CDR1 is MDHEN, CDR2 SYDVKM, per germline. Deletions cut 1 base from V and 7 bases from J, with 7 bases between. CDR3 nucleotides: TGTGCCAGCAGTTTATTGGGCATCGGGGAGCTGTTTTTT. Translating gives CASSLLGIGELFF. Full variable domain (outside the CDR3, taken from reference TRBV28 and TRBJ2-2): DVKVTQSSRYLVKRTGEKVFLECVQDMDHENMFWYRQDPGLGLRLIYFSYDVKMKEKGDIPEGYSVSREKKERFSLILESASTNQTSMYLCASSLLGIGELFFGEGSRLTVL.

V is TRBV18 and J is TRBJ2-5; TRBD1 matches 7 bases. This CDR3 has 13 amino acids. J gave up 5 bases and V 5 bases, and 5 bases lay outside the gene matches. Germline-derived CDR1 and CDR2 are KGHSH and LQKENI. The CDR3 here is CASSAGTVETQYF. The CDR3 DNA follows: TGTGCCAGCTCAGCCGGGACAGTGGAGACCCAGTACTTC.

This clone was recorded a few times. The gene calls are TRBV6-1 and TRBJ1-1; TRBD1 aligns across 8 bases. Looked up from germline, CDR1 is MNHNS and CDR2 is SASEGT. With V trimmed by 7 bases and J by 10 bases, 5 bases remained unmatched. The CDR3 has 11 residues. The CDR3 DNA follows: TGTGCCAGCAACGGACAGGGAGGAGCTTTCTTT. Translated: CASNGQGGAFF.

The rearrangement links TRBV30 to TRBJ2-7; a possible D gene is TRBD2 (7 bases). Looked up from germline, CDR1 is GTSNPN and CDR2 is SVGIG (reference sequence). V was cut by 8 bases and J by 0 bases, with 14 bases left in between. The CDR3 is 13 amino acids. CDR3 nucleotides: TGTGCCCGGGGAGGGGGATACTCCTACGAGCAGTACTTC. Its translation is CARGGGYSYEQYF.

This clone was observed a handful of times. The V call is TRBV30, the J call TRBJ2-7; 12 bases align to TRBD1. Per germline, CDR1 GTSNPN and CDR2 SVGIG (reference sequence). The CDR3 sequence is 14 residues long. V lost 4 bases and J lost 6; bases outside the gene matches: 7. The CDR3 loop reads CAWTLGTGGFEQYF. CDR3 bases: TGTGCCTGGACTCTCGGGACAGGGGGCTTCGAGCAGTACTTC. Using reference TRBV30 and TRBJ2-7 for the parts outside the CDR3, the full variable domain is SQTIHQWPATLVQPVGSPLSLECTVEGTSNPNLYWYRQAAGRGLQLLFYSVGIGQISSEVPQNLSASRPQDRQFILSSKKLLLSDSGFYLCAWTLGTGGFEQYFGPGTRLTVT.

The rearrangement links TRBV25-1 to TRBJ1-1; TRBD1 is a possible D gene (6 bases). The CDR3 is made up of 14 amino acids. V dropped 8 bases and J dropped 1 base, with 14 bases sitting between them. Germline lookup yields CDR1 MGHDK and CDR2 SYGVNS. CDR3 sequence: CASGGTRSNTEAFF. CDR3 bases: TGTGCCAGCGGGGGGACAAGATCGAACACTGAAGCTTTCTTT. Filled out from reference TRBV25-1 and TRBJ1-1, the complete variable domain reads EADIYQTPRYLVIGTGKKITLECSQTMGHDKMYWYQQDPGMELHLIHYSYGVNSTEKGDLSSESTVSRIRTEHFPLTLESARPSHTSQYLCASGGTRSNTEAFFGQGTRLTVV.

Comments on this clone: Other DNA sequences in the same sample also yield this CDR3. V usage is TRBV18 and J usage is TRBJ2-5; D call uncertain. CDR1 KGHSH and CDR2 LQKENI come from the germline V gene. V lost 0 bases and J lost 5, with 7 bases in between. The CDR3 is 13 residues long. The DNA of the CDR3 is TGTGCCAGCTCACCACCAGGGTCTGAGACCCAGTACTTC. Its translation: CASSPPGSETQYF.

This clone was detected ten times or more. V is TRBV4-2 and J is TRBJ2-1; D uncertain. Per the germline V gene, CDR1 is LGHNA and CDR2 is YNFKEQ. V lost 1 base and J 9 bases, leaving 13 bases between the germline ends. This CDR3 is built from 14 residues. CDR3 bases: TGTGCCAGCAGCCAAGGATGGGCCGGTGGTGAGCAGTTCTTC. This encodes CASSQGWAGGEQFF.

This chain connects TRBV29-1 to TRBJ1-2; a possible D gene is TRBD1 (5 bases). Trimming removed 8 bases from V and 0 bases from J, with 13 bases in between. The CDR3 is 13 amino acids. Germline values: CDR1 SQVTM, CDR2 ANQGSEA. CDR3 sequence (DNA): TGCAGCTTTCGACAGACGCCTAACTATGGCTACACCTTC. This translates into CSFRQTPNYGYTF. The entire variable domain, with the rest obtained from reference TRBV29-1 and TRBJ1-2, is as follows: SAVISQKPSRDICQRGTSLTIQCQVDSQVTMMFWYRQQPGQSLTLIATANQGSEATYESGFVIDKFPISRPNLTFSTLTVSNMSPEDSSIYLCSFRQTPNYGYTFGSGTRLTVV.

The chain is built from TRBV7-9 and TRBJ2-7, with D possibly being TRBD1 or TRBD2 (5 bases each). This CDR3 is built from 14 residues. Trimming stripped 4 bases from V and 2 bases from J, with 12 bases between. From germline, CDR1 is SEHNR and CDR2 FQNEAQ (reference sequence). The CDR3 coding sequence is TGTGCCAGCAGCTCATTCCAGGGACCCTACGAGCAGTACTTC. Protein: CASSSFQGPYEQYF.

The table lists this clone with a few counts. This chain uses TRBV5-4 with TRBJ2-5, with a tentative D call TRBD2 (5 bases). Germline-derived CDR1 and CDR2 are SGHNT and YYREEE (reference sequence). The CDR3 length is 15 residues. The V gene lost 4 bases and the J gene lost 1 base, with 14 bases spanning the gap. The CDR3 region has the DNA TGTGCCAGCAGCCCGCCCGGAGCGGCCCAAGAGACCCAGTACTTC. Amino acids: CASSPPGAAQETQYF.

This CDR3 reads CASSPFGLAVSNEQFF. The CDR3 bases are TGTGCCAGCTCACCCTTCGGACTAGCGGTTAGTAATGAGCAGTTCTTC. This chain uses TRBV18 with TRBJ2-1, with TRBD2 matching over 10 bases. The CDR3 has 16 residues. CDR1 is KGHSH, CDR2 LQKENI, per germline. Germline trimming cut 3 bases from V and 7 bases from J; bases unmatched to any gene: 9.